This TCR beta chain was identified in a study of cytomegalovirus exposure and HLA in healthy donors. Background on the study: From donors who were HLA-typed, an early data release held 80 million or so unique TCRs. Notes on the study in general: Sequencing likely caused a cluster of highly shared sequence variants. Several V segments, TRBV6-2 and TRBV6-3 among them, could not be told apart and were dropped. A later analysis linked a missense variant in DCLRE1C to the trimming of TCR beta V and J genes.

CDR1 and CDR2 (germline): SGHDT, YYEEEE. The CDR3 is 17 amino acids. V was cut by 0 bases and J by 0 bases, with 10 bases left in between. As for this clone: What it recognizes is unknown.

PCR amplification relied on 60 Vbeta primers (plus 13 Jbeta primers). The table came from immunoSEQ multiplex PCR; TCRdb's copy has only in-frame clones and leaves some out. Its listing shows about 190,000 clones. The specimen sequenced was PBMCs. This TCR was recovered from a woman between 25 and 40 years old in good health and CMV-seropositive. The chain links TRBV5-6 to TRBJ2-6, with a tentative D call TRBD1 (5 bases). DNA for the CDR3: TGTGCCAGCAGCTTGGGACAGACCAGCTCTGGGGCCAACGTCCTGACTTTC. Protein sequence: CASSLGQTSSGANVLTF.